This T cell receptor beta chain was sequenced in a study of blood T cell repertoires in COVID-19 (dated by TCRdb to between 2020 and 2021). In the study overall: The collaborator samples originated in the United States, Italy and Spain and spanned the acute and convalescent phases of COVID-19. The material from the prospective study consisted of cDNA or gDNA derived from T cells, B-cell-depleted T cells, or PBMCs. The dataset comprised deeply sampled blood TCRbeta repertoires from subjects exposed to, actively infected with, or recovered from COVID-19. A freely available public database, intended as a resource for researchers studying the immune response to SARS-CoV-2, is where the repertoires were released. Samples were obtained from the ongoing ImmuneRACE study (first 160 participants) and from 1,254 subjects provided by 6 global collaborators. Sample metadata almost always included a de-identified subject ID, COVID-19 status, age in years and sex. Where HLA class I and class II types were available, the types were taken from metadata supplied by the sample provider, not from assay-based typing.

The CDR3 has 15 amino acids, counting the end cysteine and phenylalanine. Solely the CDR3 DNA is kept, with 45 bases framed from the first base. The germline V gene encodes CDR1 LNHDA and CDR2 SQIVND (reference sequence). V trim: 4 bases; J trim: 2 bases; unmatched bases: 0. Overall results and qualifications from the work: The amount of clinical and demographic metadata varied by source and participant and was provided uncurated.

TCRbeta CDR3 regions were amplified from genomic DNA by means of the immunoSEQ Assay, a bias-controlled multiplex PCR. The study's processing was this. The number of nucleated cells in each sample was estimated by amplification of reference gene primers within the assay. Sequence reads were collapsed and filtered to measure the absolute abundance of every unique TCRbeta CDR3 rearrangement. Productive Simpson clonality was computed per sample as the square root of Simpson's diversity index over productive rearrangements. TCRdb limited this immuneACCESS table to in-frame rearrangements with V and J called. A share of clones is missing; checked studies link under half to unresolved V genes, and the rest is unexplained. From that table come the V and J calls and clone size; the DNA was used to work out D and trimming. For this sample there are some 150,000 clones; around four fifths appear just once. The ten largest clones take up roughly 7.5% of the sample.

Samples from volunteer blood donors who had recovered from COVID-19 were contributed by a second Seattle source. The collaborating institutions used their own protocols to collect whole blood in K2EDTA tubes. For TCRbeta analysis, collaborators shipped samples in one of three forms: frozen whole blood, isolated PBMCs, or DNA extracted from either of those sample types. About this clone: It has no known antigen specificity. Base-call qualities are not available, and no considerably larger clone is one nucleotide away.

This sequence was found in a man in his forties or fifties who had recovered from COVID-19. The chain joins TRBV19 to TRBJ2-1, with TRBD2 identical over 12 junction bases. Material: peripheral blood. The CDR3: CASSRLAGAYNEQFF. In nucleotide form, the sequence is TGTGCCAGTAGTAGACTAGCGGGGGCCTACAATGAGCAGTTCTTC.